Presented here are 29 T cell receptor beta chains from one specimen sequenced in a study of CD8+ T cells in alopecia areata. TCR sequencing used cDNA made by reverse transcription of extracted RNA. Sequenced by immunoSEQ multiplex PCR; TCRdb stores in-frame clones only, minus some. The sample has around 150,000 clones, about 71% seen once. Treatment in this sample: oral pan-JAK inhibitor, 5-10 mg twice daily. Sequences were derived from CD4+ T cells sorted from blood, sampled at week 4, from a patient treated with tofacitinib. The receptor source for this set is a human donor with alopecia areata.

This clone was observed a few times. V usage is TRBV7-8 and J usage is TRBJ2-5; TRBD2 is a possible D gene (5 bases). The CDR3 spans 16 residues. The V gene lost 4 bases and the J gene lost 10 bases, with 25 bases spanning the gap. Germline CDR1 SGHVS, CDR2 FQNEAQ. CDR3 protein: CASSSSGSPKGGNQYF. CDR3 coding DNA: TGTGCCAGCAGCTCCTCGGGCAGCCCAAAAGGAGGAAACCAGTACTTC.

This chain links TRBV7-2 with TRBJ2-7, with TRBD2 matching 9 bases. This CDR3 has 14 residues. V shed 1 base and J 2 bases; nucleotides not matched to a gene: 0. Germline CDR1 SGHTA, CDR2 FQGNSA. The chain's CDR3 is CASSLVAGAYEQYF. The DNA of the CDR3 is TGTGCCAGCAGCTTAGTAGCGGGGGCCTACGAGCAGTACTTC.

This clone was counted a few times. The rearrangement uses TRBV10-3 and TRBJ2-5; TRBD2 aligns across 10 bases. The CDR3 loop spans 15 amino acids. CDR1 is ENHRY and CDR2 is SYGVKD in the germline V gene. The V and J ends lost 6 bases and 2 bases, in that order; junction bases with no gene match: 6. The CDR3, as DNA: TGTGCCATCAGGGCTACTAGCGGGGAACAAGAGACCCAGTACTTC. Translated: CAIRATSGEQETQYF.

The rearrangement joins TRBV30 to TRBJ1-4, with D possibly being TRBD1 (6 bases). The CDR3 is 15 amino acids. Trimming stripped 5 bases from V and 8 bases from J, with 21 bases between. Germline CDR1 and CDR2: GTSNPN and SVGIG (reference sequence). In DNA form, the CDR3 reads TGTGCCTGGGGTTCAGGGGACACTCCAGGGGAAAAACTGTTTTTT. Residues: CAWGSGDTPGEKLFF.

The V gene is TRBV30, the J gene TRBJ1-6; 7 bases match TRBD1. The CDR3 has 13 amino acids. J gave up 7 bases and V 5 bases, and 5 bases lay outside the gene matches. Germline assignment: CDR1 GTSNPN and CDR2 SVGIG (reference sequence). CDR3 protein: CAWGGDSNSPLHF. The CDR3 region has the DNA TGTGCCTGGGGGGGGGACAGCAATTCACCCCTCCACTTT. Together with reference TRBV30 and TRBJ1-6, the CDR3 gives the full variable domain: SQTIHQWPATLVQPVGSPLSLECTVEGTSNPNLYWYRQAAGRGLQLLFYSVGIGQISSEVPQNLSASRPQDRQFILSSKKLLLSDSGFYLCAWGGDSNSPLHFGNGTRLTVT.

The chain carries TRBV30 and TRBJ1-4; 11 bases line up with TRBD1. Germline V CDR1 and CDR2: GTSNPN, SVGIG (reference sequence). The trim removed 6 bases at V and 8 bases at J, leaving 2 bases unmatched. The CDR3 loop spans 12 amino acids. CDR3 amino acids: CACGTGGEKLFF. CDR3 bases: TGTGCCTGCGGGACAGGGGGAGAAAAACTGTTTTTT.

The chain carries TRBV30 and TRBJ2-7, with D hard to call. The CDR3 length is 14 residues. V lost 2 bases and J lost 3, with 14 bases in between. Germline assignment: CDR1 GTSNPN and CDR2 SVGIG (reference sequence). The CDR3 DNA reads TGTGCCTGGAGTTCCCCACCCGGCCACTACGAGCAGTACTTC. Its translation is CAWSSPPGHYEQYF.

The sample holds a few counts of this clone. The CDR3 DNA reads TGTGCCTGGACCTCGGGGGACTCATACACAGATACGCAGTATTTT. Its translation: CAWTSGDSYTDTQYF. The chain has TRBV30 and TRBJ2-3; D may be TRBD2 (6 bases). The V end was cut by 4 bases, the J end by 2 bases, with 16 bases between. Germline values: CDR1 GTSNPN, CDR2 SVGIG (reference sequence). This CDR3 is 15 amino acids long.

This CDR3 is CSVGGLGRANVLTF. The CDR3 bases are TGCAGCGTTGGAGGGTTGGGTAGGGCCAACGTCCTGACTTTC. The rearrangement joins TRBV29-1 to TRBJ2-6, with D perhaps TRBD2 (5 bases). CDR1 SQVTM and CDR2 ANQGSEA come from the germline V gene. The CDR3 is 14 amino acids. V lost 4 bases and J lost 5, with 12 bases in between.

This clone was observed a single time. This chain joins TRBV10-3 and TRBJ2-7; D perhaps matches TRBD1 (6 bases). V shed 4 bases and J shed 3 bases, with 13 bases lying between them. The germline V gene encodes CDR1 ENHRY and CDR2 SYGVKD. There are 14 residues in the CDR3. The CDR3 DNA follows: TGTGCCATCAGTGTCCGGGACACCAACTACGAGCAGTACTTC. Its protein product is CAISVRDTNYEQYF.

V usage is TRBV30 and J usage is TRBJ1-6; D remains unclear. Looked up from germline, CDR1 is GTSNPN and CDR2 is SVGIG (reference sequence). CDR3 length: 13 amino acids. V lost 0 bases and J 5 bases, leaving 5 bases between the germline ends. CDR3 nucleotides: TGTGCCTGGAGTGTAAGTGATAATTCACCCCTCCACTTT. It translates to CAWSVSDNSPLHF. Drawing the rest from reference TRBV30 and TRBJ1-6, the complete variable domain is SQTIHQWPATLVQPVGSPLSLECTVEGTSNPNLYWYRQAAGRGLQLLFYSVGIGQISSEVPQNLSASRPQDRQFILSSKKLLLSDSGFYLCAWSVSDNSPLHFGNGTRLTVT.

The chain is built from TRBV29-1 and TRBJ2-1; possible D gene TRBD1, 6 bases. Germline V lookup: CDR1 SQVTM, CDR2 ANQGSEA. The CDR3 is made up of 14 amino acids. V dropped 3 bases and J dropped 6 bases, with 15 bases sitting between them. For the CDR3, the DNA is TGCAGCGTTGAGGGGGCCACGACCCGCAATGAGCAGTTCTTC. Its translation is CSVEGATTRNEQFF.

The rearrangement joins TRBV2 to TRBJ1-1; D may be TRBD1 (5 bases). The germline V gene encodes CDR1 SNHLY and CDR2 FYNNEI. Trimming left V 6 bases short and J 0 bases short, with 17 bases between. The CDR3 loop spans 16 amino acids. This CDR3 is CASSGDGPGLNTEAFF. The CDR3 DNA reads TGTGCCAGCAGCGGAGACGGACCGGGGCTGAACACTGAAGCTTTCTTT.

This rearrangement joins TRBV6-5 to TRBJ2-7; D perhaps matches TRBD2 (6 bases). This CDR3 region has 12 residues. Germline values: CDR1 MNHEY, CDR2 SVGAGI. CDR3: CAAGQGIYEQYF. CDR3 coding DNA: TGTGCTGCGGGGCAGGGAATCTACGAGCAGTACTTC.

This clone has more than one count but fewer than ten. The genes are TRBV13 and TRBJ2-3; TRBD1 matches 7 bases. The CDR3 covers 15 residues. V shed 0 bases, J shed 2 bases, and the junction held 2 bases outside the gene matches. Germline loops: CDR1 PRHDT, CDR2 FYEKMQ (reference sequence). In DNA, the CDR3 is TGTGCCAGCAGCTTAGGACAGGGGCCCACAGATACGCAGTATTTT. Residues: CASSLGQGPTDTQYF. The complete variable domain, with remaining parts taken from reference TRBV13 and TRBJ2-3, reads AAGVIQSPRHLIKEKRETATLKCYPIPRHDTVYWYQQGPGQDPQFLISFYEKMQSDKGSIPDRFSAQQFSDYHSELNMSSLELGDSALYFCASSLGQGPTDTQYFGPGTRLTVL.

The chain joins TRBV29-1 to TRBJ1-1; D might be TRBD1 (5 bases). Trimming stripped 2 bases from V and 6 bases from J, with 7 bases between. CDR1 is SQVTM and CDR2 is ANQGSEA in the germline V gene. This CDR3 spans 11 amino acids. The CDR3 coding sequence is TGCAGCGTTGAACGGGGGTCTGAAGCTTTCTTT. Its protein product is CSVERGSEAFF.

This chain links TRBV5-7 with TRBJ2-3; 10 positions agree with TRBD1. TRBV5-7 counts as an open reading frame of uncertain function. V shed 8 bases, J shed 7 bases, and the junction held 10 bases outside the gene matches. The CDR3 is 14 residues long. The CDR3 region is CARTGTGATNTQYF. In DNA form, the CDR3 reads TGTGCCAGAACCGGGACAGGGGCAACTAATACGCAGTATTTT.

The chain couples TRBV5-4 to TRBJ2-1; 11 nucleotides match TRBD1. This CDR3 spans 15 amino acids. V lost 5 bases, J lost 12 bases, and 13 bases stayed unmatched. CDR1 and CDR2 (germline): SGHNT, YYREEE (reference sequence). CDR3 loop: CASRPPGQGVFRQFF. For the CDR3, the DNA is TGTGCCAGCAGGCCTCCGGGACAGGGGGTTTTCCGGCAGTTCTTC.

This sequence joins TRBV11-1 and TRBJ2-5; 9 bases are shared with TRBD2. There are 18 residues in the CDR3. Per the germline V gene, CDR1 is SGHAT and CDR2 is FQDESV (reference sequence). Unmatched junction bases numbered 18, after V lost 5 bases and J lost 5 bases. The CDR3 sequence is CASSPQAQRGAVGETQYF. CDR3 nucleotide sequence: TGTGCCAGCAGCCCACAGGCCCAGCGGGGGGCCGTAGGGGAGACCCAGTACTTC. Filled out from reference TRBV11-1 and TRBJ2-5, the complete variable domain reads EAEVAQSPRYKITEKSQAVAFWCDPISGHATLYWYRQILGQGPELLVQFQDESVVDDSQLPKDRFSAERLKGVDSTLKIQPAELGDSAMYLCASSPQAQRGAVGETQYFGPGTRLLVL.

The chain is built from TRBV20-1 and TRBJ2-1, with no clear D. The CDR3 extends over 11 amino acids. Trimming removed 4 bases at V and 6 bases at J, with 7 bases between. Germline CDR1 reads DFQATT; CDR2 reads SNEGSKA (reference sequence). CDR3 in amino acids: CSANLVNEQFF. As DNA, the CDR3 is TGCAGTGCTAACTTAGTCAATGAGCAGTTCTTC.

This chain connects TRBV6-5 to TRBJ1-1, with D possibly being TRBD1 (5 bases). Germline values: CDR1 MNHEY, CDR2 SVGAGI. V lost 5 bases and J 1 base, leaving 14 bases between the germline ends. The CDR3 consists of 15 residues. The CDR3 loop is CASSPPGRSNTEAFF. The CDR3 bases are TGTGCCAGCAGTCCACCGGGACGCTCGAACACTGAAGCTTTCTTT.

This chain links TRBV6-6 with TRBJ2-7, with D uncertain. Germline V gene sequence: CDR1 MNHNY, CDR2 SVGAGI (reference sequence). This CDR3 spans 12 amino acids. With 6 bases removed from V and 0 bases from J, the gap between germline ends came to 6 bases. The CDR3 reads CASRSSSYEQYF. The CDR3 DNA reads as TGTGCCAGCAGGTCGTCCTCCTACGAGCAGTACTTC.

This clone turned up a few times. This chain links TRBV25-1 with TRBJ2-1; 7 positions match TRBD2. Trimming cost V 7 bases and J 5 bases; bases outside gene matches: 5. Germline V gene data show CDR1 as MGHDK and CDR2 as SYGVNS. The CDR3 totals 13 residues. The CDR3 spells CASNGGGHNEQFF. DNA for the CDR3: TGTGCCAGCAATGGCGGGGGACACAATGAGCAGTTCTTC.

This clone was recorded a few times. The V gene is TRBV2, the J gene TRBJ2-5, with 9 bases fitting TRBD1. V lost 7 bases to trimming and J lost 5 bases; unmatched junction nucleotides: 5. CDR3 length: 13 residues. Per germline, CDR1 SNHLY and CDR2 FYNNEI. The CDR3 spells CASKGQGRETQYF. CDR3 nucleotides: TGTGCCAGCAAAGGACAGGGGAGGGAGACCCAGTACTTC.

This clone turned up a few times. The chain has TRBV4-2 and TRBJ2-7, with 8 bases that match TRBD1. The junction had 5 bases not matched to a gene; V was cut back by 2 bases and J by 5 bases. This CDR3 has 14 amino acids. Germline V gene sequence: CDR1 LGHNA, CDR2 YNFKEQ. This CDR3 is CASSQQGQGHEQYF. CDR3 sequence (DNA): TGTGCCAGCAGCCAACAAGGACAGGGCCACGAGCAGTACTTC.

This chain links TRBV30 with TRBJ1-2; 7 bases align to TRBD1. V was clipped by 4 bases and J by 4 bases; unmatched bases: 18. The CDR3 has 17 amino acids. The germline V gene encodes CDR1 GTSNPN and CDR2 SVGIG (reference sequence). CDR3 sequence: CAWTPILGQLNVYGYTF. CDR3 DNA sequence: TGTGCCTGGACGCCTATCCTGGGACAGCTAAACGTCTATGGCTACACCTTC.

With regard to this clone: At the DNA level, this CDR3 is encoded by other sequences in the same sample as well. The V gene is TRBV2, the J gene TRBJ1-5; D gene uncertain. Germline CDR1 is SNHLY and CDR2 is FYNNEI. V lost 1 base and J 5 bases, leaving 3 bases between the germline ends. This CDR3 is built from 12 residues. Here the CDR3 DNA reads TGTGCCAGCAGTGAAGGAGATCAGCCCCAGCATTTT. This sequence encodes CASSEGDQPQHF. Full variable domain (rest looked up from reference TRBV2 and TRBJ1-5): EPEVTQTPSHQVTQMGQEVILRCVPISNHLYFYWYRQILGQKVEFLVSFYNNEISEKSEIFDDQFSVERPDGSNFTLKIRSTKLEDSAMYFCASSEGDQPQHFGDGTRLSIL.

This clone appeared once. J is TRBJ1-5 and V is TRBV7-9; D is perhaps TRBD1 (6 bases). Per the germline V gene, CDR1 is SEHNR and CDR2 is FQNEAQ (reference sequence). The CDR3 runs 15 residues. With 1 base removed from V and 4 bases from J, the gap between germline ends came to 11 bases. The CDR3 loop is CASSLGDTPNQPQHF. CDR3 nucleotides: TGTGCCAGCAGCTTAGGGGACACTCCAAATCAGCCCCAGCATTTT.

The chain couples TRBV29-1 to TRBJ1-1; D not resolved. In germline, CDR1 is SQVTM, CDR2 ANQGSEA. CDR3 length: 12 residues. V lost 7 bases to trimming and J lost 4 bases, with 13 bases between them. CDR3 bases: TGCAGCGCTCAAGACCCGGGCACTGAAGCTTTCTTT. This translates into CSAQDPGTEAFF.